This T cell receptor beta chain stems from a study of CD8 T cells in ankylosing spondylitis. General study results and limits: Reports say disease-linked clones showed up significantly more in matched ankylosing spondylitis synovial fluid. Reactive arthritis synovial fluid and blood were previously reported to contain some motif variants. Clones linked to disease, bearing a CD8+ phenotype, were relatively rare in peripheral blood.

This clonotype was observed a handful of times. The antigen remains undetermined. A quantitative 5'-RACE method, one with molecular barcodes, was used to make TCR beta libraries. MiXCR, run by TCRdb on the 5' RACE reads, gives a single entry per CDR3 protein. The data show 110,000 to 150,000 distinct CDR3 sequences, roughly 8% seen once. The source is a male donor with ankylosing spondylitis. The material sequenced was synovial fluid, either unsorted or a sorted T cell fraction (not recorded which).

The CDR3 DNA follows: TGCAGTGCGGCAGGTGTGTTCCAACCCCAGCATTTT. This encodes CSAAGVFQPQHF. The chain has TRBV20-1 and TRBJ1-5, with unresolved D. The CDR3 has 12 residues. CDR1 and CDR2 (germline): DFQATT, SNEGSKA (reference sequence). V dropped 6 bases and J dropped 10 bases, with 16 bases sitting between them.